The rows below give T cell receptor beta chains drawn from one sample of a study of early stage breast cancer tumors. Here immunoSEQ multiplex PCR was the method, and the copy in TCRdb shows in-frame clones only, minus some. Of nearly 11,000 clones in the sample, roughly 69% are singletons; the top ten hold 20% to 25%. The source material was breast tumor tissue. The receptors here all came from a person aged 40 to 50 with breast cancer. Each CDR3 is given with its conserved first and last residue.

cdr3_aa: CAWSVQRNEQFF
j_call: TRBJ2-1
v_call: TRBV30

cdr3_aa: CASSRGADTQYF
j_call: TRBJ2-3
v_call: TRBV5-1

cdr3_aa: CASSYLAAGDYEQYF
j_call: TRBJ2-7
v_call: TRBV6-6

cdr3_aa: CSVFDSPSYEQYF
j_call: TRBJ2-7
v_call: TRBV29-1

cdr3_aa: CASSGTQVGEQYF
j_call: TRBJ2-7
v_call: TRBV10-2

cdr3_aa: CASSLATGGAYEQYF
j_call: TRBJ2-7
v_call: TRBV11-1

cdr3_aa: CASSLVTSGKMAGELFF
j_call: TRBJ2-2
v_call: TRBV5-5

cdr3_aa: CAWSPWTSVGEQFF
j_call: TRBJ2-1
v_call: TRBV30

cdr3_aa: CAISELPQTEAFF
j_call: TRBJ1-1
v_call: TRBV10-3

cdr3_aa: CASRRQGDAEAFF
j_call: TRBJ1-1
v_call: TRBV6-1

cdr3_aa: CAWKVGVEQFF
j_call: TRBJ2-1
v_call: TRBV30

cdr3_aa: CASSYGGGYGYTF
j_call: TRBJ1-2
v_call: TRBV2

cdr3_aa: CASSPPGNPNTEAFF
j_call: TRBJ1-1
v_call: TRBV7-2

cdr3_aa: CASNQLTGELFF
j_call: TRBJ2-2
v_call: TRBV19

cdr3_aa: CASTSNLIATNEKLFF
j_call: TRBJ1-4
v_call: TRBV2

cdr3_aa: CAISGDRSVQTQYF
j_call: TRBJ2-5
v_call: TRBV10-3

cdr3_aa: CASRDLGGADTQYF
j_call: TRBJ2-3
v_call: TRBV7-9

cdr3_aa: CASSNGLSNTGELFF
j_call: TRBJ2-2
v_call: TRBV19

cdr3_aa: CASSYWDGEEETQYF
j_call: TRBJ2-5
v_call: TRBV6-5

cdr3_aa: CASSPIAGRSSYNEQFF
j_call: TRBJ2-1
v_call: TRBV7-9

cdr3_aa: CASSLRRNQPQHF
j_call: TRBJ1-5
v_call: TRBV13

cdr3_aa: CASSRLAPGTGELFF
j_call: TRBJ2-2
v_call: TRBV2

cdr3_aa: CASSLGQGSPLHF
j_call: TRBJ1-6
v_call: TRBV7-6

cdr3_aa: CAWSVGGYTGELFF
j_call: TRBJ2-2
v_call: TRBV30